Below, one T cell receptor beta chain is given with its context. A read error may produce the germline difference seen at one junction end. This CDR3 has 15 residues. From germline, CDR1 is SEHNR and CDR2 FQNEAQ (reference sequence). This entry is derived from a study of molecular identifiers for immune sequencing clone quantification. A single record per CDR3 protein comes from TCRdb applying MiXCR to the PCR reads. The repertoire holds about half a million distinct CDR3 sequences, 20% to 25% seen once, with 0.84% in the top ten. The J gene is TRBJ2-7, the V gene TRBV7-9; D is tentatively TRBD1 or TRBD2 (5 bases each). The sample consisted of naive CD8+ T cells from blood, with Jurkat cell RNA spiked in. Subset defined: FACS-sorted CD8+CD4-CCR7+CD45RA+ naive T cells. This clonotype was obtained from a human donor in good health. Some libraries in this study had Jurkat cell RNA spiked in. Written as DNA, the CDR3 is TGTGTCAGCAGCCCCTCGTTGGGGGTAGGGTACGAGCAGTACTTC. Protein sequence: CVSSPSLGVGYEQYF.